The rows below give T cell receptor beta chains drawn from one sample of a study of OX40 agonist ivuxolimab in advanced cancers. Sequenced by immunoSEQ multiplex PCR; TCRdb stores in-frame clones only, minus some. The data show about 18,000 clones, approximately 83% seen once. Sequenced here: CD4+ or CD8+ T cells sorted from blood, sampled in a trial of the OX40 agonist ivuxolimab. The receptor set was obtained from an adult with an advanced solid tumor such as melanoma, head and neck, liver or kidney cancer. Each CDR3 is given without its conserved first and last residue. The size entry is marked missing in some rows and otherwise reads once, few, many or a size class.

abundance,v_gene,j_gene,CDR3aa
.,TRBV5-4,TRBJ1-2,ASSLGVFGYT
.,TRBV30,TRBJ1-5,AWSRGLNQPQH
.,TRBV9,TRBJ2-7,ASSDLAGGSYEQY
.,TRBV30,TRBJ2-2,AWRTVNTGELF
.,TRBV6-1,TRBJ2-7,ASSYGQNYEQY
once,TRBV21-1,TRBJ1-6,ASSKGGGPLCSYNSPLH
.,TRBV2,TRBJ1-5,ASREDRGLGNQPQH
.,TRBV11-2,TRBJ1-1,ASSLARLEAF
.,TRBV4-1,TRBJ2-4,ASSQGRQGAGKNIQY
.,TRBV7-9,TRBJ2-2,ASSLLGGKAGELF
.,TRBV4-3,TRBJ2-7,ASSDNPYEQY
.,TRBV7-6,TRBJ2-2,ASSLGTSGGPNTGELF
.,TRBV13,TRBJ2-7,ASSSGSGSGGGIYEQY
medium-sized,TRBV7-9,TRBJ2-1,ASSLWAVSSYNEQF
.,TRBV4-1,TRBJ2-1,ASSQVVAGQAYNEQF
.,TRBV7-2,TRBJ2-4,ASSPLGTGNIQY
.,TRBV28,TRBJ2-2,ASSLLAGASTGELF
.,TRBV11-2,TRBJ2-7,ASSLQFYEQY
.,TRBV7-9,TRBJ2-7,ASSYIGGEQY
once,TRBV2,TRBJ1-1,ASGGGRRRPNTEAF
.,TRBV27,TRBJ2-2,ASSLSPSGDSTGELF
.,TRBV7-2,TRBJ1-4,ASSPDRVYEKLF
.,TRBV28,TRBJ2-3,ASSSNKIAGGSEVRTQY
.,TRBV6-1,TRBJ2-2,ASSEVLATSGELF
.,TRBV15,TRBJ1-4,ATSPSRRNEKLF
.,TRBV9,TRBJ2-7,ASSSGTGGYEQY
.,TRBV19,TRBJ1-6,ASRLWDLGNSPLH
.,TRBV27,TRBJ2-2,ASSPTEAGELF
.,TRBV9,.,ASSAGQARSYEQY
few,TRBV27,TRBJ1-1,ASSLRGAWITEAF
.,TRBV19,TRBJ1-1,ASSIDLGQSMNTEAF
.,TRBV4-2,TRBJ1-1,ASSQPTQGSMNTEAF
.,TRBV7-2,TRBJ1-2,ASSLGGDRPAGYT
.,TRBV6-5,TRBJ1-2,ASSYSASLTGAYT
.,TRBV19,TRBJ2-7,ASSPSPVLVAGKDEQY
.,TRBV19,TRBJ2-1,ASSTSGLSYNEQF
.,TRBV20-1,TRBJ2-1,SAKDSDEQF
once,TRBV5-4,TRBJ1-2,ASSTYGDYGYT
.,TRBV21-1,TRBJ2-2,ASILTGQNTGELF
.,TRBV30,TRBJ1-2,AWSAGGGYT
.,TRBV6-4,TRBJ2-3,ASSDSRGGTDTQY
.,TRBV29-1,TRBJ2-1,SVLGLAGGGWNEQF
once,TRBV27,TRBJ2-2,ASSLRGASTGELF
.,TRBV2,TRBJ2-7,ASSPGFSKHYEQY
.,TRBV7-6,TRBJ2-1,ASTGLAGGHTLEEQF
.,TRBV27,TRBJ2-1,ASREGAGSYNEQF
.,TRBV9,TRBJ2-3,ASSVVGAGGQDTQY